This T cell receptor beta chain is drawn from a study of CD8+CD57+ T cells in acquired aplastic anemia (dated by TCRdb to between 2017 and 2018). At the level of the whole study: On average, sorted CD4+ and CD8+ cells yielded around 3.5 ug of extracted DNA, with a range of roughly 0.19 to 27.4 ug. CD8+CD57+ expansion was defined as a frequency above the mean frequency observed in healthy subjects.

Overall study results and their limits: Some 30 CD8+ CDR3 sequences were shared between patients and controls but appeared highly expressed in patients and within their immunodominant clones. Between patients and healthy controls, no significant difference in CD8+ Simpson's diversity was found (P=0.060).

Patients chosen for sequencing had shown expansion of CD8+CD57+ cells by flow cytometry. Every patient had a diagnosis of severe acquired aplastic anemia based on International Study of Aplastic Anemia and Agranulocytosis and Camitta criteria. At the time blood was sampled, none of the patients had received any therapy. The study deep-sequenced TCR repertoires of sorted CD4+ and CD8+ blood T cells from severe aplastic anemia patients and healthy subjects. Patients were enrolled in the USA under clinicaltrials.gov protocols 00001620, 01623167, 00001397, 00071045, 00081523 and 00961064. Ficoll-Paque density gradient centrifugation was used to isolate peripheral blood mononuclear cells. Before DNA extraction, CD4+ and CD8+ T cells were sorted with FACS or magnetic beads. About this clonotype itself: Its antigen specificity is not known. The record has no base qualities; no much larger clone is one base away.

The germline V gene specifies SGHAT as CDR1 and FQNNGV as CDR2. A distance of 16 bases separates the germline ends of V and J, which lose 3 bases and 5 bases respectively. Inclusive of the bounding cysteine and phenylalanine, the CDR3 is 16 residues long. Of the read, only the CDR3 DNA is kept; its 48 bases are in frame from base 1. Genomic DNA was used as template for profiling of TCR beta VDJ combinations and CDR3 sequences. An Illumina HiSeq 2000 was used for TCR repertoire sequencing. The paper's data handling went like this. TRBV/TRBJ rearrangement plots, CDR3 size and DJ length profiles, and Simpson's diversity index were used to assess repertoires. The most abundant DNA sequence in the deep sequencing data was taken as the immunodominant clone. CDR3 amino acid sequences were checked for sharing across subjects and were also compared against the VDJdb database and published repertoires. The raw public reads went through TCRdb reprocessing: fastp at Q25, MiXCR clone calling, in-frame beta chains kept. Rows are combined by CDR3 protein, so each entry shows the most common genes and DNA. These V and J calls are TCRdb output, not the study's own analysis. The sample table lists about 260,000 distinct CDR3 sequences, 82% of them with a count of one. Approximately 42% of the sample belongs to the ten largest clones.

The receptor comes from a human donor with aplastic anemia. The chain joins TRBV11-2 to TRBJ1-4; D gene: possibly TRBD1, on 6 matching bases. Material for sequencing was sorted CD4+, CD8+, or CD8+CD57+ T cells (not recorded which) from PBMCs. The sequence in DNA is TGTGCCAGCAGCTTTGTTACCGGGACAAGAAATGAAAAACTGTTTTTT. Its translation is CASSFVTGTRNEKLFF. With all but the CDR3 taken from the reference TRBV11-2 and TRBJ1-4 genes, the full variable domain is: EAGVAQSPRYKIIEKRQSVAFWCNPISGHATLYWYQQILGQGPKLLIQFQNNGVVDDSQLPKDRFSAERLKGVDSTLKIQPAKLEDSAVYLCASSFVTGTRNEKLFFGSGTQLSVL.